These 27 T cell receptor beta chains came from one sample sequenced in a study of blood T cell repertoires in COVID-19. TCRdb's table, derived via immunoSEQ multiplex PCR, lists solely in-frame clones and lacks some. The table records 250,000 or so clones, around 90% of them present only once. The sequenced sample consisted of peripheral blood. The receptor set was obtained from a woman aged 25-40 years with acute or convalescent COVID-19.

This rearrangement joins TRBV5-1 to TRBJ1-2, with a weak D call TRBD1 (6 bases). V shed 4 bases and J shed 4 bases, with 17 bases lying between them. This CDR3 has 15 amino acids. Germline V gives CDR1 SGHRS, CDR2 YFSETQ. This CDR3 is CASSSGTSEGYGYTF. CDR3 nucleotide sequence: TGCGCCAGCAGCAGCGGGACATCCGAAGGCTATGGCTACACCTTC.

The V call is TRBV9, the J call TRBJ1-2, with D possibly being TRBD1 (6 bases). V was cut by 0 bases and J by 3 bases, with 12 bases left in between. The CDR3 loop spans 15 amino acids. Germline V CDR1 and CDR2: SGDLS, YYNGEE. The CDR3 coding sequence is TGTGCCAGCAGCGTAGGGGCGGGGGCAGACTATGGCTACACCTTC. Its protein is CASSVGAGADYGYTF.

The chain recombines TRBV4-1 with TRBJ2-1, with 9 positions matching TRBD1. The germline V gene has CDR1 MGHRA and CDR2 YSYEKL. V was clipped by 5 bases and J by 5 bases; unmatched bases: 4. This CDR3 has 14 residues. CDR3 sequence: CASSAGTGNNEQFF. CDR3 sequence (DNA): TGCGCCAGCAGCGCCGGGACAGGGAACAATGAGCAGTTCTTC.

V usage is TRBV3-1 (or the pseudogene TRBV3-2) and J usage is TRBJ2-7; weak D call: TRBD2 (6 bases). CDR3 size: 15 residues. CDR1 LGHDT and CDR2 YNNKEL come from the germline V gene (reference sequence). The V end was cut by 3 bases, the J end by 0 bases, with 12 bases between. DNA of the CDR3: TGTGCCAGCAGCCAGAGGGATAGCGGCTCCTACGAGCAGTACTTC. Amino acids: CASSQRDSGSYEQYF.

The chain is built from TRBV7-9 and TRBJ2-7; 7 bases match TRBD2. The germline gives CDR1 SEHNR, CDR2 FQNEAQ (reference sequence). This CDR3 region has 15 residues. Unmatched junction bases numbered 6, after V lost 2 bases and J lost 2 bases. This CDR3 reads CASSLMVAGAYEQYF. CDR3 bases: TGTGCCAGCAGCTTAATGGTGGCGGGGGCCTACGAGCAGTACTTC.

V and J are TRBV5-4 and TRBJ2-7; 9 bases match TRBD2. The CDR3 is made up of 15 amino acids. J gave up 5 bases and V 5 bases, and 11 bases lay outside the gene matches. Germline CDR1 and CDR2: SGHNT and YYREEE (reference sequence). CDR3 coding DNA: TGTGCCAGCAGTTCTCTTAGCGGGAGTTCACACGAGCAGTACTTC. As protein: CASSSLSGSSHEQYF.

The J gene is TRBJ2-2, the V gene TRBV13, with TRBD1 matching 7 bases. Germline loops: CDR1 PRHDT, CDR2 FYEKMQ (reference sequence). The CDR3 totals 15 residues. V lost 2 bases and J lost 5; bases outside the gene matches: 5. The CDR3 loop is CASSLKGAKTGELFF. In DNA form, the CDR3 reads TGTGCCAGCAGCTTAAAGGGGGCTAAAACCGGGGAGCTGTTTTTT.

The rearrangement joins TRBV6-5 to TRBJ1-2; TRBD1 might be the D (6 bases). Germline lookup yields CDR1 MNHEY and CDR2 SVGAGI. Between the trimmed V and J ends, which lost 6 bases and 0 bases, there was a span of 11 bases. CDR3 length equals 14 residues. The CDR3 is CASSHRESNYGYTF. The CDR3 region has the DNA TGTGCCAGCAGCCACAGGGAGTCTAACTATGGCTACACCTTC.

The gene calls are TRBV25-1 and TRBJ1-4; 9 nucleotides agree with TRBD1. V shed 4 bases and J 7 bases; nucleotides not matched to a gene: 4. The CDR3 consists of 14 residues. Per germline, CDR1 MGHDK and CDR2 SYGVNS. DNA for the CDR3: TGTGCCAGCAGTGGACAGGGGGTTCGTGAAAAACTGTTTTTT. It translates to CASSGQGVREKLFF.

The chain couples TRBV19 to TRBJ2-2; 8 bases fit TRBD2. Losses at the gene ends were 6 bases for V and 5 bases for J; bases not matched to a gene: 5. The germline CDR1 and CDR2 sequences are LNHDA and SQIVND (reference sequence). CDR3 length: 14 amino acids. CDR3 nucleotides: TGTGCCAGTAGGGGACTAGAGTTAACCGGGGAGCTGTTTTTT. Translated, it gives CASRGLELTGELFF.

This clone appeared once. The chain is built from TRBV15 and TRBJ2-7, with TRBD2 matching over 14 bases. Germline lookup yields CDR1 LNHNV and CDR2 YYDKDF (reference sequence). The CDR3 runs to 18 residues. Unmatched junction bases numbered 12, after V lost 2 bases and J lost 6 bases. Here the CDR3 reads CATSRLTSGRAIESEQYF. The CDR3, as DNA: TGTGCCACCAGCAGACTGACTAGCGGGAGGGCAATCGAGAGCGAGCAGTACTTC.

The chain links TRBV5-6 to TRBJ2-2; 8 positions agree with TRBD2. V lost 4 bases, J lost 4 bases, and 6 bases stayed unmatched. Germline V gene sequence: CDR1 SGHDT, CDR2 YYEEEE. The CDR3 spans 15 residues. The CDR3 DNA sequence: TGTGCCAGCAGCCGGAGCGGGAGTCGCACCGGGGAGCTGTTTTTT. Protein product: CASSRSGSRTGELFF.

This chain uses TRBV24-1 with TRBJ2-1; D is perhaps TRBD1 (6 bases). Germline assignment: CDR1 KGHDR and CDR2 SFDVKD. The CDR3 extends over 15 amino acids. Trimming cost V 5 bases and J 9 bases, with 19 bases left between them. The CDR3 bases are TGTGCCACCAGTGCCATACAGGGTTCGAGCGCTGAGCAGTTCTTC. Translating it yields CATSAIQGSSAEQFF.

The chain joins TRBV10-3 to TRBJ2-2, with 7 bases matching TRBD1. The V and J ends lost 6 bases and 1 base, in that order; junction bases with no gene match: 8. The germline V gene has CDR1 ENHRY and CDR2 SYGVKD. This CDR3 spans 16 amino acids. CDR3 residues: CAIRFTGTENTGELFF. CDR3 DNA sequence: TGTGCCATCAGATTTACCGGGACAGAGAACACCGGGGAGCTGTTTTTT.

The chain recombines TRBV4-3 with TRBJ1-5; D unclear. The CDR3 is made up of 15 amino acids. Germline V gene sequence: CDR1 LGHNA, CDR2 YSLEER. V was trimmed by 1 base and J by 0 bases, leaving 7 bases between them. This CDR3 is CASSQGRNSNQPQHF. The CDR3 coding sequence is TGCGCCAGCAGCCAAGGCAGGAATAGCAATCAGCCCCAGCATTTT.

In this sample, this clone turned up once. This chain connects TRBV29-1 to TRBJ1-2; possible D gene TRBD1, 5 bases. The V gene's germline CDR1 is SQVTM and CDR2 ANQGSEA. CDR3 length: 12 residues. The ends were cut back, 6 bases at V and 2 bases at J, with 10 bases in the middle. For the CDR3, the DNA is TGCAGCGTCCTGACAGAAAACTATGGCTACACCTTC. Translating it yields CSVLTENYGYTF.

The CDR3 nucleotides are TGTGCCAGCAGCCTGACCCTAGCGGGAGGGGGACATATCGGGGAGCTGTTTTTT. It translates to CASSLTLAGGGHIGELFF. V gene TRBV14 combines with J gene TRBJ2-2; 12 bases match TRBD2. The CDR3 length is 18 residues. CDR1 is SGHDN, CDR2 FVKESK, per germline. With V trimmed by 4 bases and J by 7 bases, 13 bases remained unmatched.

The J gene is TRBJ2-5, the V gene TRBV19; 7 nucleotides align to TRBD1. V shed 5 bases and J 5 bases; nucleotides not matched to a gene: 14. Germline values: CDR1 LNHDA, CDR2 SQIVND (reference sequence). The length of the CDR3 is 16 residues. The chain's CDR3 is CASSPPLRGRLETQYF. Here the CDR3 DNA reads TGTGCCAGTAGTCCCCCATTGAGGGGGCGCTTGGAGACCCAGTACTTC.

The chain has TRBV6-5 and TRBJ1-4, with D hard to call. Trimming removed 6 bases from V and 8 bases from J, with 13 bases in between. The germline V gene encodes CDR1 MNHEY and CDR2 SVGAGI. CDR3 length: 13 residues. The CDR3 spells CASRGLATEKLFF. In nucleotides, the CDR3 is TGTGCCAGCAGAGGGCTAGCGACCGAAAAACTGTTTTTT.

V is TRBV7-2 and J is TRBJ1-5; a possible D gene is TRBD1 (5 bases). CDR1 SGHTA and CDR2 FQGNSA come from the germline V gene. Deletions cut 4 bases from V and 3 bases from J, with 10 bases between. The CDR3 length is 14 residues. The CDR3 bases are TGTGCCAGCAGCTCCGGGGGGAACAATCAGCCCCAGCATTTT. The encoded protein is CASSSGGNNQPQHF.

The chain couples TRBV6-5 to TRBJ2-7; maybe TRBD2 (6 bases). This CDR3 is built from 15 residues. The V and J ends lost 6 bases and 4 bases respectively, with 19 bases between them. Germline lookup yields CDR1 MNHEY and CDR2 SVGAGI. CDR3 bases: TGTGCCAGCAGGCAAAGGGGACTGGGGAAGTACGAGCAGTACTTC. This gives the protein CASRQRGLGKYEQYF.

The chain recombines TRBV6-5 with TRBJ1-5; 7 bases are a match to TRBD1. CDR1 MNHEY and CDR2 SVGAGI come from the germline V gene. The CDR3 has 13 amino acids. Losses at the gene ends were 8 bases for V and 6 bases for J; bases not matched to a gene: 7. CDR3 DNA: TGTGCCAGCCTGCCGGACAGGTCTCAGCCCCAGCATTTT. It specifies CASLPDRSQPQHF.

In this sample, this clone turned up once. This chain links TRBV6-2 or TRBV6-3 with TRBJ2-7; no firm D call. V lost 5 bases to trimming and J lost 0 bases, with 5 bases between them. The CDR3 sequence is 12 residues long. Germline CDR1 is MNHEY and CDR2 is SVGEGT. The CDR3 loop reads CASSIDSYEQYF. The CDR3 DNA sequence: TGTGCCAGCAGTATAGACTCCTACGAGCAGTACTTC.

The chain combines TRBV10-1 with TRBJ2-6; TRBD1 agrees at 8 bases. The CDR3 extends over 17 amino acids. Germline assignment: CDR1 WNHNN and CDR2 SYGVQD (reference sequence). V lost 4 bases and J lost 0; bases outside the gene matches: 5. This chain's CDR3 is CASSADRASSGANVLTF. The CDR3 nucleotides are TGCGCCAGCAGTGCGGACAGGGCAAGCTCTGGGGCCAACGTCCTGACTTTC.

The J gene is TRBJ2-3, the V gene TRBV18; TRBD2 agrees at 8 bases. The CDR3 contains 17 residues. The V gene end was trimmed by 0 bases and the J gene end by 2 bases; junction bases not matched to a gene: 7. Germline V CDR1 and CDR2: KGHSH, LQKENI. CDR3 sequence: CASSPPREGGPTDTQYF. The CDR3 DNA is TGTGCCAGCTCACCACCCCGGGAGGGCGGACCCACAGATACGCAGTATTTT.

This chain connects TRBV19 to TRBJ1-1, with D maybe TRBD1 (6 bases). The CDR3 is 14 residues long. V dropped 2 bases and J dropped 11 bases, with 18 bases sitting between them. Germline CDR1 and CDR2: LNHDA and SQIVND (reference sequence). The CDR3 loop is CASSIWGQAPGAFF. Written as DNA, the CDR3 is TGTGCCAGTAGTATATGGGGGCAGGCGCCGGGGGCTTTCTTT.

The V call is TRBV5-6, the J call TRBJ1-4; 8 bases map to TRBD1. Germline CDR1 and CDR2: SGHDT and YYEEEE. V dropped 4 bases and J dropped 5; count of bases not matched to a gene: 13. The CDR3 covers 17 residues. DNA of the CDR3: TGTGCCAGCAGCGGGTGGACAGGGAGGATCGCGAATGAAAAACTGTTTTTT. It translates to CASSGWTGRIANEKLFF.